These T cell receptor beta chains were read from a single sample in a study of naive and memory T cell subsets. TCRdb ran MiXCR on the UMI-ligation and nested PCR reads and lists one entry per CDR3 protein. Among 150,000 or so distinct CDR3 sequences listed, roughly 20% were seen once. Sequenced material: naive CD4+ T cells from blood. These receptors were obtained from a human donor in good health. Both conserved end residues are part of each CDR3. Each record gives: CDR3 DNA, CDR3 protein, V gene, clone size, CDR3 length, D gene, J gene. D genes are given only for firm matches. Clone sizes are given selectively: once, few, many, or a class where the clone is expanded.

TGTGCCAGCAGCCCTGGTATGGGCAGGGGGTACGAGCAGTACTTC	CASSPGMGRGYEQYF	TRBV12-3/TRBV12-4	many	15	TRBD1	TRBJ2-7
TGTGCCAGCAGTTCCTTCAGAAGACAGGGACTAGGAAACACCATATATTTT	CASSSFRRQGLGNTIYF	TRBV28	few	17	TRBD1	TRBJ1-3
TGCGCCAGCAGCGAAACAGATACGCAGTATTTT	CASSETDTQYF	TRBV5-1	NA	11	NA	TRBJ2-3
TGTGCCAGTAGTATAGATCCGGCAGTCATGAACACTGAAGCTTTCTTT	CASSIDPAVMNTEAFF	TRBV19	few	16	NA	TRBJ1-1
TGTGCCATCAGTGGGGATGCGGGAGGAGGTTACAATGAGCAGTTCTTC	CAISGDAGGGYNEQFF	TRBV10-3	few	16	TRBD2	TRBJ2-1
TGTGCCAGTAGTATAGGGACAGACAATGAGCAGTTCTTC	CASSIGTDNEQFF	TRBV19	NA	13	NA	TRBJ2-1
TGTGCCAGCGGAAAGGGTAACGCGAATGGCTACACCTTC	CASGKGNANGYTF	TRBV12-3/TRBV12-4	few	13	NA	TRBJ1-2
TGTGCCACCGGGAGCGGGAGCCTCGGGGAGCAGTTCTTC	CATGSGSLGEQFF	TRBV2	few	13	TRBD2	TRBJ2-1
TGCGCCAGCAGCCAAGCTGGGAGTTATAATTCACCCCTCCACTTT	CASSQAGSYNSPLHF	TRBV4-3	NA	15	NA	TRBJ1-6
TGTGCCAGCAACGAGGGGGCCAAAATCGATTACGAGCAGTACTTC	CASNEGAKIDYEQYF	TRBV28	NA	15	TRBD1	TRBJ2-7